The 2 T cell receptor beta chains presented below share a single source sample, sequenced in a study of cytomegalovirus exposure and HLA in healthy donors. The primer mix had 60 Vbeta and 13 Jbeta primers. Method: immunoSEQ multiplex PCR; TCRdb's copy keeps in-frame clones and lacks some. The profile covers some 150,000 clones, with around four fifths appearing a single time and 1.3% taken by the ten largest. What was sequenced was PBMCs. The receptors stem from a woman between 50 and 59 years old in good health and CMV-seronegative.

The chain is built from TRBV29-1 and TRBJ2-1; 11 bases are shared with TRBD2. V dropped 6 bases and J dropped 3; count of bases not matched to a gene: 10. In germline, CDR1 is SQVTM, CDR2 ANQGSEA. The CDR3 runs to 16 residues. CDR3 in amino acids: CSVNSGRAAHYNEQFF. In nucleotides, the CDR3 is TGCAGCGTCAATAGCGGGAGGGCCGCACACTACAATGAGCAGTTCTTC.

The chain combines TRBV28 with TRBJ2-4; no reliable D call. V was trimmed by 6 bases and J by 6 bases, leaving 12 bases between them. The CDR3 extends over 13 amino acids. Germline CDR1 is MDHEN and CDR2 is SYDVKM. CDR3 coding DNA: TGTGCCAGCAGCGGGTCTCGTGGAAACATTCAGTACTTC. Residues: CASSGSRGNIQYF.